The 21 T cell receptor beta chains presented below share a single source sample, sequenced in a study of blood T cell repertoires in COVID-19. Produced via immunoSEQ multiplex PCR; TCRdb's table is partial and in-frame only. The sample lists 350,000 to 400,000 clones, 85% to 90% occurring once. What was sequenced was PBMCs or T cells enriched from blood (not recorded which). These receptors all stem from a woman in her late teens or twenties who had recovered from COVID-19.

This chain uses TRBV5-1 with TRBJ2-3, with D perhaps TRBD1 (6 bases). There are 16 residues in the CDR3. Germline V CDR1 and CDR2: SGHRS, YFSETQ. V was shortened by 0 bases and J by 2 bases, with 13 bases between the two germline ends. This CDR3 reads CASSLALGDNTDTQYF. CDR3 DNA sequence: TGCGCCAGCAGCTTGGCCTTAGGGGACAACACAGATACGCAGTATTTT.

CDR3: CASSLEGARTGELFF. The DNA of the CDR3 is TGTGCCAGCAGCTTGGAGGGGGCAAGGACCGGGGAGCTGTTTTTT. The rearrangement joins TRBV5-8 to TRBJ2-2; the match to TRBD1 covers 7 bases. CDR1 SGHTS and CDR2 YDEGEE come from the germline V gene. Trimming took 0 bases from V and 5 from J; bases not matched to a gene: 4. The CDR3 sequence is 15 residues long. Looking up the rest from reference TRBV5-8 and TRBJ2-2 gives the full variable domain: EAGVTQSPTHLIKTRGQQATLRCSPISGHTSVYWYQQALGLGLQFLLWYDEGEERNRGNFPPRFSGRQFPNYSSELNVNALELEDSALYLCASSLEGARTGELFFGEGSRLTVL.

The CDR3 nucleotides read TGTGCCAGCAGTTTATCCTACCAGGGGGGCACTGAAGCTTTCTTT. This sequence encodes CASSLSYQGGTEAFF. The V gene is TRBV27, the J gene TRBJ1-1, with 7 bases that match TRBD1. V gave up 0 bases and J gave up 4 bases; unmatched junction bases: 5. The V gene's germline CDR1 is MNHEY and CDR2 SMNVEV (reference sequence). The CDR3 is 15 residues long.

The V gene is TRBV7-2, the J gene TRBJ1-2, with D hard to call. From germline, CDR1 is SGHTA and CDR2 FQGNSA. This CDR3 contains 12 residues. The V gene lost 5 bases and the J gene lost 4 bases, with 8 bases spanning the gap. The CDR3 is CASSPRRYGYTF. DNA of the CDR3: TGTGCCAGCAGCCCCAGGCGCTATGGCTACACCTTC.

The chain recombines TRBV27 with TRBJ2-7; D might be TRBD1 (6 bases). The ends were cut back, 2 bases at V and 3 bases at J, with 11 bases in the middle. Germline V CDR1 and CDR2: MNHEY, SMNVEV (reference sequence). The CDR3 has 14 amino acids. CDR3 amino acids: CASSLLAGVYEQYF. The CDR3 region has the DNA TGTGCCAGCAGTTTACTCGCAGGGGTCTACGAGCAGTACTTC.

V gene TRBV20-1 combines with J gene TRBJ1-1; D call uncertain. The CDR3 sequence is 11 residues long. Trimming shortened V by 4 bases and J by 8 bases, and 11 bases separated the two germline ends. Per the germline V gene, CDR1 is DFQATT and CDR2 is SNEGSKA (reference sequence). CDR3 amino acids: CSAKEYREAFF. CDR3 nucleotide sequence: TGCAGTGCTAAGGAATACAGAGAAGCTTTCTTT.

This clone was observed once. This sequence joins TRBV9 and TRBJ1-4; TRBD1 is a possible D gene (6 bases). The length of the CDR3 is 15 residues. With 1 base removed from V and 3 bases from J, the gap between germline ends came to 10 bases. In germline, CDR1 is SGDLS, CDR2 YYNGEE. CDR3 in amino acids: CASSVTGQANEKLFF. CDR3 DNA sequence: TGTGCCAGCAGCGTAACAGGGCAGGCTAATGAAAAACTGTTTTTT.

The rearrangement links TRBV29-1 to TRBJ2-3; D may be TRBD2 (7 bases). Per the germline V gene, CDR1 is SQVTM and CDR2 is ANQGSEA. This CDR3 is built from 14 residues. The CDR3 sequence: CSVRGGARSDTQYF. The CDR3 bases are TGCAGTGTCCGTGGGGGGGCCAGGTCAGATACGCAGTATTTT.

The chain employs TRBV12-3 or TRBV12-4 and TRBJ1-2; 7 nucleotides line up with TRBD1. The CDR3 runs 13 residues. V lost 6 bases to trimming and J lost 4 bases; unmatched junction nucleotides: 5. The DNA of the CDR3 is TGTGCCAGCAGCCGAGACAGGGCCTATGGCTACACCTTC. Its protein is CASSRDRAYGYTF.

This chain's CDR3 is CASSQEELGQSYGYTF. CDR3 DNA: TGCGCCAGCAGCCAAGAAGAGTTGGGACAGTCTTATGGCTACACCTTC. The V and J genes are TRBV4-3 and TRBJ1-2; 7 positions match TRBD1. The CDR3 loop spans 16 amino acids. With V trimmed by 0 bases and J by 5 bases, 9 bases remained unmatched. Per the germline V gene, CDR1 is LGHNA and CDR2 is YSLEER.

The rearrangement joins TRBV16 to TRBJ1-2; D might be TRBD1 (5 bases). Germline CDR1 reads KGHSY; CDR2 reads FQNENV. The CDR3 is 14 amino acids. V was clipped by 0 bases and J by 4 bases, with 9 bases between them. CDR3 nucleotide sequence: TGTGCCAGCAGCCAATCGAGTGGGGCCTATGGCTACACCTTC. As protein: CASSQSSGAYGYTF.

The chain has TRBV14 and TRBJ1-2; TRBD1 is a possible D gene (6 bases). The CDR3 length is 15 residues. The V gene's germline CDR1 is SGHDN and CDR2 FVKESK. Trimming took off 0 bases at V and 5 bases at J, with 13 bases between the two ends. The CDR3 loop reads CASSQDVTRGYGYTF. CDR3 DNA sequence: TGTGCCAGCAGCCAAGACGTTACCAGGGGTTATGGCTACACCTTC.

This chain joins TRBV19 and TRBJ1-1; the D gene is possibly TRBD1 (6 bases). Germline assignment: CDR1 LNHDA and CDR2 SQIVND (reference sequence). The CDR3 runs 13 residues. The germline V and J ends were trimmed by 10 bases and 0 bases, with 12 bases remaining between them. CDR3 nucleotide sequence: TGTGCCACTTCAGGACAGTTGAACACTGAAGCTTTCTTT. Translating it yields CATSGQLNTEAFF.

CDR3 residues: CASSYGADLRGKLFF. Here the CDR3 DNA reads TGTGCCAGCAGTTACGGGGCGGACCTGAGAGGAAAACTGTTTTTT. This chain links TRBV6-5 with TRBJ1-4; the D gene is possibly TRBD1 (5 bases). Germline CDR1 and CDR2: MNHEY and SVGAGI. The CDR3 spans 15 residues. Trimming stripped 2 bases from V and 10 bases from J, with 17 bases between.

This chain links TRBV27 with TRBJ1-1; no definite D call. Germline CDR1 reads MNHEY; CDR2 reads SMNVEV (reference sequence). V was trimmed by 4 bases and J by 4 bases, leaving 7 bases between them. This CDR3 has 12 amino acids. The CDR3 is CASSSRFTEAFF. Written as DNA, the CDR3 is TGTGCCAGCAGTTCGCGGTTCACTGAAGCTTTCTTT.

Regarding this clone: At one end, the junction sequence differs from germline, possibly due to a read error. The chain recombines TRBV7-6 with TRBJ1-3; D is possibly TRBD1 (5 bases). The CDR3 spans 19 residues. Germline V lookup: CDR1 SGHVS, CDR2 FNYEAQ. The DNA for the CDR3 is TGTGCCAGCAGCCTAGCCTTCTACCCAACAGGAGACTCTGGAAACACCATATATTTT. The encoded protein is CASSLAFYPTGDSGNTIYF.

This clone was observed once. The chain joins TRBV13 to TRBJ2-1, with 8 bases identical to TRBD1. CDR1 and CDR2 (germline): PRHDT, FYEKMQ (reference sequence). The CDR3 is made up of 15 amino acids. The V segment lost 5 bases and the J segment 10 bases; nucleotides outside the gene matches: 13. Here the CDR3 DNA reads TGTGCCAGCAGCCCCTACGACAGGGGACGGCGGGAGCAGTTCTTC. This translates into CASSPYDRGRREQFF.

The chain combines TRBV7-2 with TRBJ2-6; D gene uncertain. V shed 6 bases and J shed 2 bases, with 11 bases lying between them. The CDR3 totals 15 residues. CDR1 is SGHTA and CDR2 is FQGNSA in the germline V gene. CDR3 protein: CASRLDLAGANVLTF. For the CDR3, the DNA is TGTGCCAGCAGGCTGGATCTAGCTGGGGCCAACGTCCTGACTTTC.

The chain links TRBV7-9 to TRBJ2-1; 9 positions match TRBD2. Germline-derived CDR1 and CDR2 are SEHNR and FQNEAQ (reference sequence). The length of the CDR3 is 19 residues. J was trimmed by 5 bases and V by 5 bases; bases with no gene match: 19. The chain's CDR3 is CASSEGLWGRGGDHNEQFF. The CDR3 DNA is TGTGCCAGCAGCGAGGGACTATGGGGCCGCGGGGGGGATCACAATGAGCAGTTCTTC. Drawing the rest from reference TRBV7-9 and TRBJ2-1, the complete variable domain is DTGVSQNPRHKITKRGQNVTFRCDPISEHNRLYWYRQTLGQGPEFLTYFQNEAQLEKSRLLSDRFSAERPKGSFSTLEIQRTEQGDSAMYLCASSEGLWGRGGDHNEQFFGPGTRLTVL.

This chain links TRBV10-3 with TRBJ1-1; TRBD1 aligns across 8 bases. The germline gives CDR1 ENHRY, CDR2 SYGVKD. Unmatched junction bases numbered 4, after V lost 3 bases and J lost 1 base. This CDR3 contains 15 residues. For the CDR3, the DNA is TGTGCCATCAGTGATACAGACAGGGGGAACACTGAAGCTTTCTTT. This gives the protein CAISDTDRGNTEAFF.

V is TRBV27 and J is TRBJ1-2; D is ambiguous. V lost 5 bases and J lost 0, with 13 bases in between. The germline V gene encodes CDR1 MNHEY and CDR2 SMNVEV (reference sequence). The CDR3 loop spans 15 amino acids. DNA for the CDR3: TGTGCCAGCAGTCCCCCAGGTGCTCCTAACTATGGCTACACCTTC. Protein sequence: CASSPPGAPNYGYTF.